The sequence of this T cell receptor (beta chain) was determined in a study of CD8 T cells in ankylosing spondylitis. Study-wide results and limits: Characteristic of ankylosing spondylitis blood, it appeared, was a TCR beta motif comprising about eight highly homologous variants. CD8+ by phenotype, disease-linked clones were relatively rare in peripheral blood. Reportedly, disease-linked clones are significantly enriched in ankylosing spondylitis patients' matched synovial fluid.

CDR3 length equals 14 residues. The germline V and J ends were trimmed by 1 base and 3 bases, with 9 bases remaining between them. Germline CDR1 SGHTA, CDR2 FQGNSA. This clonotype came up a few times. What it binds is not known. TCRdb passed the 5' RACE reads through MiXCR, listing each CDR3 protein once. The sample lists under 550,000 distinct CDR3 sequences, roughly a quarter occurring once. The material sequenced was blood, either unsorted or a sorted T cell fraction (not recorded which). The TCR was taken from a male donor with ankylosing spondylitis. This chain links TRBV7-2 with TRBJ2-5; no clear D gene. CDR3 in DNA: TGTGCCAGCAGCTTAGGAGCTGAAAAAGAGACCCAGTACTTC. It yields the protein CASSLGAEKETQYF.